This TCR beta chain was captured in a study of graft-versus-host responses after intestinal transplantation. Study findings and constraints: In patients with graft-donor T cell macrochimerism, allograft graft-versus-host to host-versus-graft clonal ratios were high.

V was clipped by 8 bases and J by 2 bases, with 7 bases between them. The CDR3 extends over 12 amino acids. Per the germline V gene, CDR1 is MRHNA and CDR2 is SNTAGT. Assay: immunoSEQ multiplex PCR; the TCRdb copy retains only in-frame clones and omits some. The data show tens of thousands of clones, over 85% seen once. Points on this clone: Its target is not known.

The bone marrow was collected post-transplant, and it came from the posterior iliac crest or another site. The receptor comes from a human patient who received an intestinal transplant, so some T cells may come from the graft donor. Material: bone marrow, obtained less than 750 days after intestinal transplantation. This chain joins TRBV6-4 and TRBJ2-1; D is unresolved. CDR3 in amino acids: CASDLPYNEQFF. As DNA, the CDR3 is TGTGCCAGCGACCTACCCTACAATGAGCAGTTCTTC.